The 20 T cell receptor beta chains listed next were all sequenced from one sample in a study of shared clonotypes between healthy human individuals. Libraries were prepared by immunoSEQ multiplex PCR; TCRdb keeps only in-frame clonotypes and omits some of them. The sample carries about 2.4 million clones, 90% to 95% recorded once. The source material was naive CD4+ T cells from PBMCs. Sample subset: CD45RA+ positively selected. Receptor source: a man in his late teens or twenties in good health. Some clones in this sample may be carry-over from other donors' samples.

This clone is a singleton in its sample. The CDR3 protein is CASAIDGTPTYEQYF. DNA of the CDR3: TGCGCCAGCGCGATAGACGGGACTCCTACCTACGAGCAGTACTTC. This sequence joins TRBV5-1 and TRBJ2-7; possibly TRBD2 for D (6 bases). From germline, CDR1 is SGHRS and CDR2 YFSETQ. The CDR3 runs to 15 residues. V was shortened by 7 bases and J by 2 bases, with 19 bases between the two germline ends. Filled out from reference TRBV5-1 and TRBJ2-7, the complete variable domain reads KAGVTQTPRYLIKTRGQQVTLSCSPISGHRSVSWYQQTPGQGLQFLFEYFSETQRNKGNFPGRFSGRQFSNSRSEMNVSTLELGDSALYLCASAIDGTPTYEQYFGPGTRLTVT.

This chain links TRBV5-6 with TRBJ2-7, with D perhaps TRBD1 (6 bases). The CDR3 has 15 residues. Germline values: CDR1 SGHDT, CDR2 YYEEEE. V lost 4 bases to trimming and J lost 4 bases, with 18 bases between them. In DNA, the CDR3 is TGTGCCAGCAGCCGTCCCGGGACAATTCTTTACGAGCAGTACTTC. Its protein is CASSRPGTILYEQYF.

The chain joins TRBV11-2 to TRBJ2-7; 7 nucleotides align to TRBD1. Germline trimming cut 5 bases from V and 0 bases from J; bases unmatched to any gene: 4. Germline CDR1 is SGHAT and CDR2 is FQNNGV. This CDR3 has 14 amino acids. The CDR3 here is CASSQGVYSYEQYF. The CDR3 coding sequence is TGTGCCAGCAGCCAGGGGGTATACTCCTACGAGCAGTACTTC. Variable domain in full (rest from reference TRBV11-2 and TRBJ2-7): EAGVAQSPRYKIIEKRQSVAFWCNPISGHATLYWYQQILGQGPKLLIQFQNNGVVDDSQLPKDRFSAERLKGVDSTLKIQPAKLEDSAVYLCASSQGVYSYEQYFGPGTRLTVT.

A note on this clone: This same CDR3 is encoded by further DNA sequences in the sample. This sequence joins TRBV7-2 and TRBJ2-7; D might be TRBD1 or TRBD2, each matching 6 bases. Between the trimmed V and J ends, which lost 5 bases and 0 bases, there was a span of 14 bases. This CDR3 region has 15 residues. Germline V CDR1 and CDR2: SGHTA, FQGNSA. The DNA of the CDR3 is TGTGCCAGCAGCCTAGGGGGGACGGTCTCCTACGAGCAGTACTTC. It encodes CASSLGGTVSYEQYF.

The chain uses TRBV9 and TRBJ2-2, with a possible D match to TRBD1 (6 bases). Germline assignment: CDR1 SGDLS and CDR2 YYNGEE. V lost 7 bases, J lost 2 bases, and 12 bases lay in between. The CDR3 extends over 14 amino acids. The CDR3, as DNA: TGTGCCAGCCAGGACAGAATTAACACCGGGGAGCTGTTTTTT. It translates to CASQDRINTGELFF.

About this clone: The same CDR3 arises from other DNA sequences in this sample as well. The rearrangement uses TRBV11-3 and TRBJ2-5, with D maybe TRBD1 (6 bases). The CDR3 contains 13 residues. Germline values: CDR1 SGHNT, CDR2 YENEEA. Trimming stripped 5 bases from V and 4 bases from J, with 11 bases between. The CDR3 DNA reads TGTGCCAGCAGCCCAGGGGCGGGAGAGACCCAGTACTTC. This codes for CASSPGAGETQYF.

The CDR3 sequence: CASSQGLPETQYF. The CDR3 DNA reads as TGTGCCAGCTCACAGGGGTTACCAGAGACCCAGTACTTC. The chain joins TRBV6-1 to TRBJ2-5; 7 bases map to TRBD1. Trimming at V came to 8 bases and at J to 4 bases, leaving 7 bases not matched to a gene. The CDR3 spans 13 residues. Germline V gene data show CDR1 as MNHNS and CDR2 as SASEGT.

The rearrangement uses TRBV11-1 and TRBJ1-1; D is undetermined. V was pared by 4 bases and J by 7 bases, with 13 bases between. Germline V CDR1 and CDR2: SGHAT, FQDESV (reference sequence). The CDR3 is 13 residues long. The CDR3 sequence is CASSSPWQIEAFF. The CDR3 region has the DNA TGTGCCAGCAGCTCCCCATGGCAGATTGAAGCTTTCTTT.

The J gene is TRBJ2-7, the V gene TRBV7-2; 8 nucleotides agree with TRBD2. J gave up 0 bases and V 2 bases, and 15 bases lay outside the gene matches. Germline loops: CDR1 SGHTA, CDR2 FQGNSA. CDR3 length: 19 residues. CDR3 nucleotide sequence: TGTGCCAGCAGCTTACCAATCCTGGGTAGCGGGACAAGCTCCTACGAGCAGTACTTC. As protein: CASSLPILGSGTSSYEQYF.

The chain links TRBV7-9 to TRBJ2-5; unclear D gene. Trimming cost V 2 bases and J 3 bases, with 7 bases left between them. The germline V gene encodes CDR1 SEHNR and CDR2 FQNEAQ (reference sequence). The CDR3 has 13 residues. CDR3 sequence: CASSLYGEETQYF. CDR3 sequence (DNA): TGTGCCAGCAGCTTATATGGGGAAGAGACCCAGTACTTC.

On this clone: Distinct nucleotide sequences in the sample also encode this CDR3. The chain joins TRBV5-5 to TRBJ1-2; weak D call: TRBD1 (5 bases). The ends were cut back, 4 bases at V and 4 bases at J, with 11 bases in the middle. The CDR3 spans 13 residues. Germline V CDR1 and CDR2: SGHKS, YYEKEE (reference sequence). The CDR3 nucleotides read TGTGCCAGCAGCCCCGGGACGGTCTATGGCTACACCTTC. Translation gives CASSPGTVYGYTF.

This chain uses TRBV28 with TRBJ2-7, with D tentatively TRBD1 (7 bases). This CDR3 contains 16 residues. Germline loops: CDR1 MDHEN, CDR2 SYDVKM. V was clipped by 4 bases and J by 4 bases, with 20 bases between them. CDR3: CASSSGGWAGGYEQYF. DNA of the CDR3: TGTGCCAGCAGTTCCGGGGGCTGGGCAGGGGGATACGAGCAGTACTTC. Together with reference TRBV28 and TRBJ2-7, the CDR3 gives the full variable domain: DVKVTQSSRYLVKRTGEKVFLECVQDMDHENMFWYRQDPGLGLRLIYFSYDVKMKEKGDIPEGYSVSREKKERFSLILESASTNQTSMYLCASSSGGWAGGYEQYFGPGTRLTVT.

This chain uses TRBV7-9 with TRBJ2-4, with D perhaps TRBD2 (5 bases). V was trimmed by 4 bases and J by 0 bases, leaving 13 bases between them. The CDR3 spans 16 residues. The germline V gene has CDR1 SEHNR and CDR2 FQNEAQ (reference sequence). This CDR3 is CASSSTSRGAKNIQYF. The CDR3 coding sequence is TGTGCCAGCAGCTCCACAAGCCGGGGAGCCAAAAACATTCAGTACTTC.

The chain has TRBV5-1 and TRBJ2-7; a weak D match, TRBD1 (6 bases). The CDR3 contains 15 residues. Trimming stripped 0 bases from V and 2 bases from J, with 12 bases between. Germline CDR1 is SGHRS and CDR2 is YFSETQ. The CDR3 nucleotides are TGCGCCAGCAGCTTGGAGCCAGGGGATACCTACGAGCAGTACTTC. Translated, it gives CASSLEPGDTYEQYF.

This chain links TRBV5-8 with TRBJ1-5; D call uncertain. This CDR3 spans 13 amino acids. Trimming cost V 1 base and J 6 bases, with 8 bases left between them. Germline CDR1 is SGHTS and CDR2 is YDEGEE. The DNA for the CDR3 is TGTGCCAGCAGCTTGTCCCCGCCTCAGCCCCAGCATTTT. Translated: CASSLSPPQPQHF.

This chain connects TRBV5-1 to TRBJ1-1, with D hard to call. Per the germline V gene, CDR1 is SGHRS and CDR2 is YFSETQ. The CDR3 extends over 15 amino acids. Trimming took off 0 bases at V and 2 bases at J, with 11 bases between the two ends. The CDR3 region is CASSLVVGSNTEAFF. In DNA, the CDR3 is TGCGCCAGCAGCTTGGTGGTGGGATCCAACACTGAAGCTTTCTTT.

This clone was counted only a few times. The rearrangement uses TRBV5-1 and TRBJ1-3; 8 bases align to TRBD1. The CDR3 consists of 16 residues. V lost 3 bases to trimming and J lost 0 bases; unmatched junction nucleotides: 5. Germline CDR1 reads SGHRS; CDR2 reads YFSETQ. CDR3 sequence: CASSSDREHSGNTIYF. Written as DNA, the CDR3 is TGCGCCAGCAGCTCGGACAGGGAGCACTCTGGAAACACCATATATTTT.

The J gene is TRBJ2-7, the V gene TRBV7-2; D perhaps matches TRBD1 (6 bases). The CDR3 has 14 residues. Germline V lookup: CDR1 SGHTA, CDR2 FQGNSA. V was pared by 5 bases and J by 10 bases, with 21 bases between. The DNA for the CDR3 is TGTGCCAGCAGCACGCGTACACAGGGTTCGGGACAGTACTTC. It codes for CASSTRTQGSGQYF. Looking up the rest from reference TRBV7-2 and TRBJ2-7 gives the full variable domain: GAGVSQSPSNKVTEKGKDVELRCDPISGHTALYWYRQSLGQGLEFLIYFQGNSAPDKSGLPSDRFSAERTGGSVSTLTIQRTQQEDSAVYLCASSTRTQGSGQYFGPGTRLTVT.

The chain joins TRBV11-2 to TRBJ2-3, with 14 nucleotides matching TRBD2. With V trimmed by 5 bases and J by 4 bases, 8 bases remained unmatched. CDR3 size: 17 residues. CDR1 and CDR2 from the germline V gene are SGHAT and FQNNGV. The CDR3 DNA follows: TGTGCCAGCAGCCTAGCCGGGACTAGCGGGAGCGCAGATACGCAGTATTTT. Protein: CASSLAGTSGSADTQYF.

This rearrangement joins TRBV21-1 to TRBJ2-1; no check of the table's D call, TRBD2, against the DNA was made. TRBV21-1 is noted as a pseudogene. CDR3 length: 16 amino acids. In nucleotides, the CDR3 is TGTGCCAGCAGCAAAGAAGGCGGGGGGAACTACAATGAGCAGTTCTTC. This gives the protein CASSKEGGGNYNEQFF.